A selection of T cell receptor beta chains follows, all from one sample in a study of blood T cell repertoires in COVID-19. TCRdb's copy holds only in-frame clones and misses some; the assay was immunoSEQ multiplex PCR. The sample contains about 62,000 clones, 75% to 90% of which appear only once. Sequencing used peripheral blood. These receptors all come from a woman between 55 and 75 years old with COVID-19, enrolled during active disease. Each CDR3 is given with its conserved first and last residue. The D gene is left open where the match is weak. Only some rows state a clone size, as once, few, many or a class for expanded clones.

TRBJ2-7 . TRBV5-6 TRBD1 CASSVSNRGLAYEQYF TGTGCCAGCAGCGTGTCGAACAGGGGATTGGCCTACGAGCAGTACTTC
TRBJ2-5 . TRBV10-3 . CAISESTGAETQYF TGTGCCATCAGTGAGTCGACAGGAGCGGAGACCCAGTACTTC
TRBJ2-7 . TRBV7-2 . CASSLVGQGFREQYF TGTGCCAGCAGCTTAGTAGGGCAGGGGTTCAGGGAGCAGTACTTC
TRBJ2-7 . TRBV6-5 . CASSYGQSYEQYF TGTGCCAGCAGTTACGGACAGTCCTACGAGCAGTACTTC
TRBJ2-1 . TRBV24-1 TRBD2 CATSERREISDEQFF TGTGCCACCAGTGAACGGCGGGAGATCAGCGATGAGCAGTTCTTC
TRBJ2-5 . TRBV4-1 TRBD2 CASSQVNLGLAVQETQYF TGCGCCAGCAGCCAAGTCAACCTTGGACTAGCGGTTCAAGAGACCCAGTACTTC
TRBJ1-5 . TRBV19 . CASSTGSDQPQHF TGTGCCAGTAGTACGGGAAGTGATCAGCCCCAGCATTTT
TRBJ1-5 . TRBV5-5 . CASSFQGGNNQPQHF TGTGCCAGCAGCTTTCAGGGAGGGAACAATCAGCCCCAGCATTTT
TRBJ1-1 . TRBV19 . CASSMAVLNTEAFF TGTGCCAGTAGTATGGCAGTTCTGAACACTGAAGCTTTCTTT
TRBJ1-2 few TRBV3-1/TRBV3-2 . CASSPSEGNYGYTF TGTGCCAGCAGCCCAAGCGAGGGTAACTATGGCTACACCTTC
TRBJ2-3 . TRBV7-8 . CASSLVGASGYTDTQYF TGTGCCAGCAGCTTAGTGGGGGCTAGCGGATACACAGATACGCAGTATTTT
TRBJ1-2 . TRBV3-1/TRBV3-2 . CASSQYAGVSYTF TGTGCCAGCAGCCAATACGCAGGGGTGAGCTACACCTTC
TRBJ2-5 . TRBV12-5 . CASGLGRAQETQYF TGTGCTAGTGGTTTGGGGAGGGCCCAAGAGACCCAGTACTTC
TRBJ1-2 . TRBV6-1 TRBD1 CASSEAGQGWGYTF TGTGCCAGCAGTGAAGCTGGACAGGGTTGGGGCTACACCTTC
TRBJ1-2 . TRBV5-1 . CASSLGGGFYGYTF TGCGCCAGCAGCTTGGGAGGAGGCTTCTATGGCTACACCTTC
TRBJ2-1 . TRBV7-9 TRBD2 CASSPFGEGPNEQFF TGTGCCAGCAGCCCGTTCGGGGAGGGCCCCAATGAGCAGTTCTTC
TRBJ1-4 . TRBV24-1 . CATSDPSGGANEKLFF TGTGCCACCAGTGACCCCTCGGGGGGGGCTAATGAAAAACTGTTTTTT
TRBJ2-7 . TRBV5-1 TRBD1 CASSSGTGLYEQYF TGCGCCAGCAGCTCCGGGACAGGGTTATACGAGCAGTACTTC
TRBJ2-7 few TRBV11-2 . CASSPNSLYEQYF TGTGCCAGCAGCCCCAACAGCTTGTACGAGCAGTACTTC
TRBJ2-1 once TRBV6-2/TRBV6-3 TRBD2 CASSTTSGLANEQFF TGTGCCAGCAGCACTACTAGCGGGTTAGCCAATGAGCAGTTCTTC
TRBJ1-4 . TRBV5-4 TRBD1 CALSGGIREKLFF TGTGCCCTATCAGGGGGCATTAGGGAAAAACTGTTTTTT
TRBJ1-4 . TRBV24-1 . CATSEGLRGISEKLFF TGTGCCACCAGTGAAGGTTTGCGGGGAATAAGTGAAAAACTGTTTTTT
TRBJ2-7 once TRBV7-2 TRBD1 CASKRTGPYEQYF TGTGCCAGCAAACGGACAGGACCCTACGAGCAGTACTTC
TRBJ2-1 . TRBV11-2 . CASRSGGTYNEQFF TGTGCCAGCAGGTCAGGAGGGACCTACAATGAGCAGTTCTTC
TRBJ2-7 . TRBV12-3/TRBV12-4 TRBD2 CASSFASGYEQYF TGTGCCAGCAGTTTTGCTAGCGGCTACGAGCAGTACTTC
TRBJ2-1 . TRBV6-6 TRBD1 CASSYSSGDRANEQFF TGTGCCAGCAGTTACTCCTCCGGGGACAGGGCCAATGAGCAGTTCTTC
TRBJ2-7 . TRBV20-1 TRBD1 CSASRGTGGGEQYF TGCAGTGCTAGTAGGGGGACAGGGGGAGGCGAGCAGTACTTC
TRBJ1-1 . TRBV28 . CASKVGQLEAFF TGTGCCAGTAAAGTTGGACAGCTTGAAGCTTTCTTT
TRBJ2-7 . TRBV5-1 . CASSSTSNLAEQYF TGCGCCAGCAGCTCCACTAGCAACCTAGCCGAGCAGTACTTC